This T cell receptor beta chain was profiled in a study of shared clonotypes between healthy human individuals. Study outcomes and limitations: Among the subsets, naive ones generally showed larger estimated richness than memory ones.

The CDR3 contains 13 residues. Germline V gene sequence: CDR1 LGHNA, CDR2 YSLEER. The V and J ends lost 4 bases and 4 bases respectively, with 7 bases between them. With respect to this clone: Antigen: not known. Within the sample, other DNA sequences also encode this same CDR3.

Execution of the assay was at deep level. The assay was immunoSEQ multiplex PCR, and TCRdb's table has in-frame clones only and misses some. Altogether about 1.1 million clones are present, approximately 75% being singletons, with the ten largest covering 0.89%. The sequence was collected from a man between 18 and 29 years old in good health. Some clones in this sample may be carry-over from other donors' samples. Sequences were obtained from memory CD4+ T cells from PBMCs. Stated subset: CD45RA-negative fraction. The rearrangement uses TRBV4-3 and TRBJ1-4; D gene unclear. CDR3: CASSPRYNEKLFF. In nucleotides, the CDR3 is TGCGCCAGCAGCCCCCGATATAATGAAAAACTGTTTTTT.